This TCR beta chain was obtained from a study of beta chain features in type 1 diabetes. This clone was seen only a few times. What it recognizes is unknown. Investigators reverse transcribed all isolated RNA, so they sequenced expressed TCRB transcripts. Some clones are missing from TCRdb's copy, which holds only in-frame ones; the method was immunoSEQ multiplex PCR. The sample contains about 900,000 clones, about a sixth of which appear only once. Study conclusions and caveats: Within patients, naive, central memory and Treg TCRB repertoires seemed more similar than within healthy donors.

With 0 bases removed from V and 0 bases from J, the gap between germline ends came to 9 bases. CDR3 length: 16 residues. CDR1 and CDR2 from the germline V gene are MGHRA and YSYEKL. This chain links TRBV4-1 with TRBJ2-4; D call uncertain. This receptor was obtained from a woman aged 18-29 years in good health. The sample consisted of naive CD4+ T cells from blood. CDR3 in amino acids: CASSQEGKLAKNIQYF. CDR3 sequence (DNA): TGCGCCAGCAGCCAAGAAGGCAAATTAGCCAAAAACATTCAGTACTTC.